What follows is one T cell receptor beta chain and its context. In the authors' methods: Nucleated cell counts were estimated from reference gene primer amplification. The repertoire was sequenced with immunoSEQ multiplex PCR; TCRdb's copy has only in-frame clones and lacks some. The D gene and trimming were derived from the DNA, and the V and J assignments and clone size from that table. The sample has about 120,000 clones, roughly four fifths seen once. This sample was included in a study of blood T cell repertoires in COVID-19. Overall study context: The analysed material was cDNA or gDNA that came from T cells, B-cell-depleted T cells, or PBMCs.

Germline CDR1 reads SGDLS; CDR2 reads YYNGEE. V was cut by 3 bases and J by 2 bases, with 9 bases left in between. The CDR3 runs 13 residues. The clonotype comes from a man aged 60-69 years with acute or convalescent COVID-19. The rearrangement joins TRBV9 to TRBJ2-7; no clear D. The specimen sequenced was peripheral blood. The CDR3 region is CASSGTETYEQYF. The CDR3 coding sequence is TGTGCCAGCAGCGGTACTGAGACCTACGAGCAGTACTTC.